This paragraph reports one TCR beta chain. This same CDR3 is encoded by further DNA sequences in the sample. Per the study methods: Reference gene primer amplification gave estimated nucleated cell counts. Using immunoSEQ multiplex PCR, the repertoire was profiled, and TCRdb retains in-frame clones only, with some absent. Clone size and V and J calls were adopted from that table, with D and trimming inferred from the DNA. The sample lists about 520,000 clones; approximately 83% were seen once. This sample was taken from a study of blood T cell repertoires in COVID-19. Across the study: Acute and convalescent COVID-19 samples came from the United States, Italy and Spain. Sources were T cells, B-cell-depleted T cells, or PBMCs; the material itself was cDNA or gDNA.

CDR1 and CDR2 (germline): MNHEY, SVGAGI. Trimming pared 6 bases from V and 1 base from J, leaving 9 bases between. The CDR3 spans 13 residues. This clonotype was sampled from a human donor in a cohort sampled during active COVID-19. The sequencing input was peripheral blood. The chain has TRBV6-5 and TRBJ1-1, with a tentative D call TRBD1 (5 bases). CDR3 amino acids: CASRQTANTEAFF. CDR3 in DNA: TGTGCCAGCAGACAGACAGCGAACACTGAAGCTTTCTTT.